The clone carrying this TCR beta chain was picked up a small number of times. Its target is unknown. These data come from a study of T cell repertoires in cytomegalovirus infection. The study, taken as a whole, reports: Individuals carrying CMV plus the relevant HLA were identified by cumulative frequency of public TCR beta families. Within the response measured ex vivo, HLA-C-restricted CMV-specific TCR beta clonotypes were dominant.

The CDR3 has 12 residues. Deletions cut 5 bases from V and 2 bases from J, with 6 bases between. CDR1 is SGHTA and CDR2 is FQGNSA in the germline V gene. Using its own MiXCR run on the reads, TCRdb lists one record per CDR3 protein. This sample yields about 20,000 distinct CDR3 sequences, of which roughly two fifths are seen a single time; approximately 94% belongs to the top ten. Sequences were derived from CD8+ T cells from cultured PBMCs, sampled from culture after CMV antigen stimulation. This receptor was obtained from a human donor in good health (CMV status not recorded). Some clones in this sample may be carry-over from other donors' samples. The rearrangement uses TRBV7-2 and TRBJ1-1; no definite D call. Here the CDR3 reads CASSQPNTEAFF. The CDR3 DNA follows: TGTGCCAGCAGCCAGCCCAACACTGAAGCTTTCTTT.